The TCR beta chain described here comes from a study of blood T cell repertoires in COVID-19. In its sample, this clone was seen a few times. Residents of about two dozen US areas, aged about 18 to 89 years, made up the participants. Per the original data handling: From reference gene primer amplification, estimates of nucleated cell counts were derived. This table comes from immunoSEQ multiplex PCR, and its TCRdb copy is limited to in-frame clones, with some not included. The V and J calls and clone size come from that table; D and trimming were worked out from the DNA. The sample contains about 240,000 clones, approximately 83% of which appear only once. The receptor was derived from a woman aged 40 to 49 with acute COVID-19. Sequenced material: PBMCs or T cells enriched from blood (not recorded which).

The CDR3 DNA reads as TGTGCCAGCAGTCCTCGGGTACTCCTGAACACTGAAGCTTTCTTT. It codes for CASSPRVLLNTEAFF. The gene calls are TRBV28 and TRBJ1-1; D unresolved. Germline lookup yields CDR1 MDHEN and CDR2 SYDVKM. Trimming cost V 5 bases and J 0 bases, with 13 bases left between them. This CDR3 is 15 amino acids long.